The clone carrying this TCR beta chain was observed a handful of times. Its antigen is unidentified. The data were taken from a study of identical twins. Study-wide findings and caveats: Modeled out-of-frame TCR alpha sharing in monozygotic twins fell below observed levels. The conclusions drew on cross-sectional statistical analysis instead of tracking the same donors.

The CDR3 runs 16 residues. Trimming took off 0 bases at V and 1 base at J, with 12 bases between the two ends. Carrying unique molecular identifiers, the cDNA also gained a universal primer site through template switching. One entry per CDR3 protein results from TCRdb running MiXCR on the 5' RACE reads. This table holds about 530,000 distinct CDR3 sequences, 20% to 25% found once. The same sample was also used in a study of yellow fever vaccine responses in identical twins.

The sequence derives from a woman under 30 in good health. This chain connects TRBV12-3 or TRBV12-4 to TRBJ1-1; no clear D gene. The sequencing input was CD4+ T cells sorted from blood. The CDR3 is CASSLAVISWNTEAFF. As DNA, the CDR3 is TGTGCCAGCAGTTTAGCTGTTATCTCTTGGAACACTGAAGCTTTCTTT.